Below are 8 T cell receptor beta chains sequenced from a single sample in a study of OX40 agonist ivuxolimab in advanced cancers. Generated by immunoSEQ multiplex PCR, the TCRdb table keeps only in-frame clones and is missing some. The sample records tens of thousands of clones, just under 90% being singletons. The source material was CD4+ or CD8+ T cells sorted from blood, sampled in a trial of the OX40 agonist ivuxolimab. These TCRs come from an adult with an advanced solid tumor such as melanoma, head and neck, liver or kidney cancer.

The chain is built from TRBV4-1 and TRBJ2-7; 11 bases line up with TRBD1. Germline values: CDR1 MGHRA, CDR2 YSYEKL. Trimming removed 5 bases from V and 8 bases from J; junction bases left unmatched: 14. This CDR3 region has 16 residues. The CDR3 nucleotides read TGCGCCAGCAGCTTCACCCCGGACAGGGGGCGTCTCCAGCAGTACTTC. It codes for CASSFTPDRGRLQQYF.

V gene TRBV10-1 combines with J gene TRBJ1-4, with D unresolved. This CDR3 is built from 14 residues. Germline-derived CDR1 and CDR2 are WNHNN and SYGVQD (reference sequence). V lost 4 bases to trimming and J lost 7 bases, with 13 bases between them. The CDR3 protein is CASSGKRESEKLFF. CDR3 nucleotide sequence: TGCGCCAGCAGTGGGAAAAGGGAGAGTGAAAAACTGTTTTTT.

The chain joins TRBV5-1 to TRBJ1-4; TRBD1 might be the D (5 bases). The CDR3 extends over 14 amino acids. Germline V lookup: CDR1 SGHRS, CDR2 YFSETQ. The V end lost 2 bases, the J end lost 8 bases, and 13 bases lay between the germline ends. The CDR3 DNA reads as TGCGCCAGCAGCTTCTCCGGGGCGGTGGAAAAACTGTTTTTT. It is translated as CASSFSGAVEKLFF.

This rearrangement joins TRBV5-5 to TRBJ1-5; perhaps TRBD1 as D (5 bases). CDR3 size: 14 residues. CDR1 is SGHKS and CDR2 is YYEKEE in the germline V gene (reference sequence). Trimming removed 2 bases at V and 6 bases at J, with 12 bases between. The DNA of the CDR3 is TGTGCCAGCAGCTTAGGGGTAGGCAGTCAGCCCCAGCATTTT. Its translation is CASSLGVGSQPQHF.

This sequence joins TRBV19 and TRBJ2-2; D is perhaps TRBD2 (7 bases). CDR3 length: 17 residues. V was shortened by 4 bases and J by 4 bases, with 19 bases between the two germline ends. Germline V gene sequence: CDR1 LNHDA, CDR2 SQIVND (reference sequence). This CDR3 is CASSNEWGQRGTGELFF. The CDR3 nucleotides are TGTGCCAGTAGTAATGAATGGGGGCAGCGGGGCACCGGGGAGCTGTTTTTT.

The chain is built from TRBV7-8 and TRBJ2-7, with D uncertain. Germline loops: CDR1 SGHVS, CDR2 FQNEAQ. V was clipped by 5 bases and J by 2 bases, with 13 bases between them. The CDR3 is 14 amino acids. CDR3: CASSRLTATYEQYF. Here the CDR3 DNA reads TGTGCCAGCAGCCGCTTGACGGCCACCTACGAGCAGTACTTC.

This clone was detected only once. The rearrangement links TRBV25-1 to TRBJ2-1; maybe TRBD1 (5 bases). CDR3 length: 11 amino acids. Germline CDR1 and CDR2: MGHDK and SYGVNS. Trimming cost V 8 bases and J 4 bases, with 6 bases left between them. The DNA for the CDR3 is TGTGCCAGCGACAGTTACAATGAGCAGTTCTTC. Protein sequence: CASDSYNEQFF.

This chain uses TRBV7-3 with TRBJ2-1, with 9 positions matching TRBD2. CDR3 length: 14 amino acids. The junction had 4 bases not matched to a gene; V was cut back by 4 bases and J by 6 bases. Per the germline V gene, CDR1 is SGHTA and CDR2 is FQGTGA. As DNA, the CDR3 is TGTGCCAGCAGCTCGAGCGGGGGGAGCAATGAGCAGTTCTTC. Its protein product is CASSSSGGSNEQFF.